The present T cell receptor (beta chain) was sequenced within a study of blood T cell repertoires in COVID-19. For the study at large: Samples came from the United States, Italy and Spain, spanning acute and convalescent COVID-19. PBMCs, B-cell-depleted T cells, or T cells provided the cDNA or gDNA that made up the material.

Only in-frame clones appear in the TCRdb table, and some are missing; sequencing was by immunoSEQ multiplex PCR. Of around 220,000 clones listed, roughly 87% are singletons. This CDR3 region has 12 residues. The junction had 1 base not matched to a gene; V was cut back by 7 bases and J by 5 bases. Germline CDR1 is LNHDA and CDR2 is SQIVND (reference sequence). The clonotype was recovered from a man in his forties with active or convalescent COVID-19. Material for sequencing was peripheral blood. V is TRBV19 and J is TRBJ1-1; 10 bases match TRBD1. The DNA of the CDR3 is TGTGCCAGTAAGGACAGGGGGACTGAAGCTTTCTTT. It is translated as CASKDRGTEAFF.